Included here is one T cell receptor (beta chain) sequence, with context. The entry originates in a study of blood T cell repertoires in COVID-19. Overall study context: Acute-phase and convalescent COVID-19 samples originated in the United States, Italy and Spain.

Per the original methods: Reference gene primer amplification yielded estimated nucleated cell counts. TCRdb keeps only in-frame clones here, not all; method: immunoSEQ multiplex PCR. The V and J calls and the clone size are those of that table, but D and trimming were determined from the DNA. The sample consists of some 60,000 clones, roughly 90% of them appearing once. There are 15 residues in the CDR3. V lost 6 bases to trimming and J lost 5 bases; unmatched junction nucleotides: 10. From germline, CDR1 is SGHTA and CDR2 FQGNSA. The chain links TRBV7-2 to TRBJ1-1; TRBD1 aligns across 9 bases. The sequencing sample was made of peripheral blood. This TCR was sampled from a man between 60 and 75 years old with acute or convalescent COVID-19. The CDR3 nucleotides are TGTGCCAGCAGTTATGCACAGGGGGCGAGGACTGAAGCTTTCTTT. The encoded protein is CASSYAQGARTEAFF.